This T cell receptor (beta chain) comes out of a study of CD8 T cells in ankylosing spondylitis (TCRdb year 2017). A note on the overall study: The study set out to find disease-linked TCR variants by profiling T cell receptor beta repertoires in ankylosing spondylitis patients and healthy donors. In total, the full study cohort was made up of some 110 healthy donors and 20 to 25 ankylosing spondylitis patients. Peripheral blood was sampled, and synovial fluid was also collected from ankylosing spondylitis patients. General conclusions and limits of the study: The disease-linked clones showed a CD8+ phenotype and occurred at relatively low frequencies in peripheral blood. Significant enrichment of the disease-linked clones was reported in matched synovial fluid samples from ankylosing spondylitis patients. A TCR beta motif of eight highly homologous amino acid variants appeared characteristic of blood from ankylosing spondylitis patients. Some of the motif variants had been reported before in the synovial fluid and blood of reactive arthritis patients, a finding that suggests common disease-initiation mechanisms.

Including the terminal cysteine and phenylalanine, the CDR3 comprises 19 residues. This entry keeps only the CDR3 DNA: 57 bases, framed from base 1. V loses 3 bases of germline sequence and J loses 0 bases, and the interval between the two ends is 24 bases. As encoded in the germline V gene (reference sequence), CDR1 is DFQATT while CDR2 is SNEGSKA. Sequencing was carried out with an Illumina HiSeq 2500. Quantitative 5'-RACE with molecular barcodes was used to prepare TCR beta libraries. The source study handled its data this way. A new computational method, built on a probabilistic model of VDJ rearrangement, was used to identify disease-linked TCR variants. TCRdb passed the public sequencing reads through fastp at Q25 and MiXCR, retaining productive beta sequences. Each CDR3 protein appears once, grouped with its most common genes and DNA. The V and J calls shown here were made by TCRdb, not taken from the authors' results. This sample is represented by a few hundred thousand distinct CDR3 sequences; less than 10% of them were singletons. Jointly, the top ten make up roughly 14% of the sample.

This clonotype has a handful of counts. Its specific antigen is unknown. Within one base of it there is no much larger clone, and no base qualities were kept. The sequence links TRBV20-1 to TRBJ1-3; TRBD1 is perhaps the D gene, given 5 matching bases. Sample: blood, either unsorted or a sorted T cell fraction (not recorded which). This TCR was recovered from a male donor with ankylosing spondylitis. At the DNA level, the sequence is TGCAGTGCTAGTAGGTTCTGGGACGGAATGTCATACTCTGGAAACACCATATATTTT. This yields the protein CSASRFWDGMSYSGNTIYF.